The clone carrying this T cell receptor beta chain was counted a single time. In germline, CDR1 is MNHEY, CDR2 SVGAGI. The CDR3 length is 14 residues. This entry is derived from a study of blood T cell repertoires in COVID-19. Libraries were prepared by immunoSEQ multiplex PCR; TCRdb keeps only in-frame clonotypes and omits some of them. Of some 320,000 clones listed, 80% to 90% were seen once; the top ten hold roughly 7.1%. The TCR originated in a woman aged 45-65 years who had recovered from COVID-19. Specimen: peripheral blood. The V gene is TRBV6-5, the J gene TRBJ2-6; a possible D gene is TRBD2 (5 bases). The DNA for the CDR3 is TGTGCGACCGGAGACGGGGCTGGGGCCAACGTCCTGACTTTC. As protein: CATGDGAGANVLTF.